These 17 T cell receptor beta chains came from one sample sequenced in a study of vaccination and CD4 T cells after COVID-19. The antigens for these receptors are not known. CD4+ T cells that had been cultured provided DNA sequenced with the Oncomine TCR Beta short-read assay. Using its own MiXCR run on the PCR reads, TCRdb lists one record per CDR3 protein. Of about 15,000 distinct CDR3 sequences listed, around 72% are singletons. The treatment denotes: approximately 11-day PBMC culture with coronavirus spike peptide pools or control peptides (ViraFEST assay). What was sequenced was CD4+ T cells from blood, cultured in vitro. The receptor set was obtained from a human donor who had recovered from COVID-19.

This clonotype was seen a handful of times. The J gene is TRBJ2-7, the V gene TRBV7-4; the match to TRBD2 covers 12 bases. The V gene end was trimmed by 5 bases and the J gene end by 2 bases; junction bases not matched to a gene: 4. There are 15 residues in the CDR3. The germline V gene has CDR1 SGHVT and CDR2 SQSDAQ. This CDR3 is CASSRLAGDAYEQYF. DNA of the CDR3: TGTGCCAGCAGCCGACTAGCGGGAGATGCCTACGAGCAGTACTTC.

Only one count was recorded for this clonotype. This rearrangement joins TRBV11-1 to TRBJ2-1; maybe TRBD2 (6 bases). CDR3 length: 14 amino acids. In germline, CDR1 is SGHAT, CDR2 FQDESV (reference sequence). The V end lost 5 bases, the J end lost 7 bases, and 15 bases lay between the germline ends. In DNA, the CDR3 is TGTGCCAGCAGCGTAGGACTAAGGGTTAATGAGCAGTTCTTC. It translates to CASSVGLRVNEQFF.

This clonotype appeared a few times. The chain combines TRBV28 with TRBJ1-6, with D hard to call. Germline V gene data show CDR1 as MDHEN and CDR2 as SYDVKM. This CDR3 spans 12 amino acids. V was shortened by 5 bases and J by 9 bases, with 8 bases between the two germline ends. In DNA, the CDR3 is TGTGCCAGCAGTCCACCGACTTCACCCCTCCACTTT. Its translation is CASSPPTSPLHF.

About this clonotype: The junction differs from germline at one of its ends, possibly a read error. The chain recombines TRBV20-1 with TRBJ2-3; 8 bases map to TRBD1. The germline V gene encodes CDR1 DFQATT and CDR2 SNEGSKA (reference sequence). This CDR3 is built from 17 residues. The CDR3 DNA follows: TGCAGTGCTCGAGACTTACTAACAAGGACAGGGTCAGATACGCAGTATTTT. It yields the protein CSARDLLTRTGSDTQYF.

This clonotype was detected a few times. The rearrangement links TRBV20-1 to TRBJ1-6, with D maybe TRBD1 (5 bases). The V end was cut by 3 bases, the J end by 7 bases, with 16 bases between. Per germline, CDR1 DFQATT and CDR2 SNEGSKA (reference sequence). The CDR3 contains 15 residues. The CDR3 sequence: CSASEWGSWNSPLHF. CDR3 sequence (DNA): TGCAGTGCTAGTGAGTGGGGGAGTTGGAATTCACCCCTCCACTTT.

V gene TRBV6-1 combines with J gene TRBJ2-3, with D possibly matching TRBD1 (6 bases). The CDR3 totals 14 residues. CDR1 MNHNS and CDR2 SASEGT come from the germline V gene. Trimming shortened V by 7 bases and J by 3 bases, and 14 bases separated the two germline ends. The CDR3 spells CASKTGSETDTQYF. CDR3 DNA: TGTGCCAGCAAAACAGGGAGTGAGACAGATACGCAGTATTTT.

The J gene is TRBJ1-5, the V gene TRBV10-1; D might be TRBD1 (5 bases). The V gene lost 1 base and the J gene lost 3 bases, with 16 bases spanning the gap. In germline, CDR1 is WNHNN, CDR2 SYGVQD (reference sequence). The CDR3 has 17 residues. The CDR3 here is CASSEYRDGETNQPQHF. CDR3 coding DNA: TGCGCCAGCAGTGAGTACCGGGACGGTGAGACCAATCAGCCCCAGCATTTT.

The genes are TRBV27 and TRBJ2-7, with TRBD2 matching 14 bases. This CDR3 has 16 amino acids. Looked up from germline, CDR1 is MNHEY and CDR2 is SMNVEV (reference sequence). The J segment lost 3 bases and the V segment lost 7 bases, leaving 8 bases of the junction unmatched. The CDR3 sequence: CASNTRGLAGGYEQYF. The CDR3 nucleotides read TGTGCCAGCAACACCCGCGGACTAGCGGGGGGCTACGAGCAGTACTTC.

This clonotype appeared once. The chain carries TRBV15 and TRBJ2-4, with D possibly matching TRBD1 (5 bases). Trimming pared 5 bases from V and 0 bases from J, leaving 14 bases between. The CDR3 is made up of 16 amino acids. Germline V lookup: CDR1 LNHNV, CDR2 YYDKDF (reference sequence). CDR3 bases: TGTGCCACCAGCCCCCCGGAAGGGGTAGCCAAAAACATTCAGTACTTC. It specifies CATSPPEGVAKNIQYF.

The chain employs TRBV19 and TRBJ1-2; 11 bases line up with TRBD1. This CDR3 is 15 amino acids long. Germline V gene lookup returns CDR1 LNHDA and CDR2 SQIVND (reference sequence). The trim removed 3 bases at V and 4 bases at J, leaving 4 bases unmatched. The CDR3 DNA is TGTGCCAGTAGTATGGCAGGACAGGGGGCCTATGGCTACACCTTC. Protein: CASSMAGQGAYGYTF.

The V and J genes are TRBV6-2 or TRBV6-3 and TRBJ1-2; 8 positions agree with TRBD1. The length of the CDR3 is 14 residues. From germline, CDR1 is MNHEY and CDR2 SVGEGT. Trimming cost V 6 bases and J 2 bases; bases outside gene matches: 5. In nucleotides, the CDR3 is TGTGCCAGCAGAAGGACAGGGAGAAACTATGGCTACACCTTC. Translated, it gives CASRRTGRNYGYTF.

The chain links TRBV27 to TRBJ2-5, with D perhaps matching TRBD2 (6 bases). V was trimmed by 2 bases and J by 4 bases, leaving 11 bases between them. The V gene's germline CDR1 is MNHEY and CDR2 SMNVEV (reference sequence). This CDR3 is 14 amino acids long. The CDR3 bases are TGTGCCAGCAGTTTAGCGGGGAACGGAGAGACCCAGTACTTC. Protein sequence: CASSLAGNGETQYF.

V and J are TRBV27 and TRBJ1-6; D remains ambiguous. Deletions cut 7 bases from V and 6 bases from J, with 19 bases between. The CDR3 totals 16 residues. Germline V gene data show CDR1 as MNHEY and CDR2 as SMNVEV (reference sequence). The CDR3 here is CASTPLGQTRNSPLHF. CDR3 sequence (DNA): TGTGCCAGCACCCCCTTAGGGCAGACCCGTAATTCACCCCTCCACTTT.

The chain uses TRBV23-1 and TRBJ2-4, with a possible D match to TRBD2 (5 bases). TRBV23-1 is identified as an open reading frame with a role that is uncertain. The ends were cut back, 8 bases at V and 0 bases at J, with 14 bases in the middle. The CDR3 sequence is 15 residues long. CDR3 sequence: CASSRRTVAKNIQYF. CDR3 bases: TGCGCCAGCTCCCGGAGGACCGTAGCCAAAAACATTCAGTACTTC.

The rearrangement uses TRBV7-2 and TRBJ2-7; D assignment may be TRBD1 or TRBD2 (5 bases each). The V gene lost 7 bases and the J gene lost 7 bases, with 17 bases spanning the gap. The germline gives CDR1 SGHTA, CDR2 FQGNSA. The CDR3 totals 13 residues. Here the CDR3 DNA reads TGTGCCAGCACCCGGGACGCTCCTACAGAGCAGTACTTC. This translates into CASTRDAPTEQYF.

The chain has TRBV10-3 and TRBJ1-5, with 9 bases lining up with TRBD1. J was trimmed by 5 bases and V by 6 bases; bases with no gene match: 8. There are 15 residues in the CDR3. Germline V lookup: CDR1 ENHRY, CDR2 SYGVKD. The CDR3, as DNA: TGTGCCATCAGGGGGACAGGGAGGGGGGATCAGCCCCAGCATTTT. Translating it yields CAIRGTGRGDQPQHF.

This chain uses TRBV10-3 with TRBJ2-7, with 10 bases aligning to TRBD1. Germline CDR1 and CDR2: ENHRY and SYGVKD. J gave up 5 bases and V 2 bases, and 6 bases lay outside the gene matches. This CDR3 is 15 amino acids long. In DNA form, the CDR3 reads TGTGCCATCAGTGAGCAGACAGGGGGCAGGGACGAGCAGTACTTC. This codes for CAISEQTGGRDEQYF.